These 15 T cell receptor beta chains were sequenced from one sample in a study of shared clonotypes between healthy human individuals. TCRdb's table, derived via immunoSEQ multiplex PCR, lists solely in-frame clones and lacks some. The sample shows around 650,000 clones, 95% to 97% of them seen only once. Naive CD8 cells lacked CD45RO, underwent positive selection for CCR7 and left out terminally differentiated effector memory CD45RA+ cells. The sequencing input was naive CD8+ T cells sorted from blood. The receptor set was obtained from a woman in her twenties or thirties in good health.

V is TRBV6-4 and J is TRBJ2-1; D assignment may be TRBD1 or TRBD2 (5 bases each). Germline CDR1 and CDR2: MRHNA and SNTAGT. The CDR3 is 13 residues long. V dropped 2 bases and J dropped 10 bases, with 12 bases sitting between them. The CDR3 region is CASSDGSRDEQFF. In DNA form, the CDR3 reads TGTGCCAGCAGTGACGGTAGCCGGGACGAGCAGTTCTTC.

J is TRBJ2-3 and V is TRBV2; D not certain. CDR3 length equals 14 residues. Trimming shortened V by 7 bases and J by 0 bases, and 11 bases separated the two germline ends. CDR1 and CDR2 from the germline V gene are SNHLY and FYNNEI. CDR3 coding DNA: TGTGCCAGCATGGTGACGATAAGCACAGATACGCAGTATTTT. This sequence encodes CASMVTISTDTQYF.

The CDR3 coding sequence is TGTGCCAGCAGTCTCGCCGACTTCGTGAGGAGGATCCACTACGAGCAGTACTTC. Translated: CASSLADFVRRIHYEQYF. The V gene is TRBV28, the J gene TRBJ2-7, with D possibly being TRBD2 (5 bases). CDR1 is MDHEN and CDR2 is SYDVKM in the germline V gene. V was pared by 5 bases and J by 3 bases, with 26 bases between. The CDR3 spans 18 residues.

The rearrangement links TRBV5-1 to TRBJ2-1, with 10 bases aligning to TRBD2. J lost 8 bases, V lost 4 bases, and 9 bases had no gene match. Germline V gives CDR1 SGHRS, CDR2 YFSETQ. This CDR3 spans 15 amino acids. CDR3 sequence (DNA): TGCGCCAGCAGCGCCCGAGCGGGAGGGCCGGATGAGCAGTTCTTC. Its protein product is CASSARAGGPDEQFF.

This rearrangement joins TRBV27 to TRBJ1-2, with 9 bases that match TRBD1. Germline values: CDR1 MNHEY, CDR2 SMNVEV (reference sequence). CDR3 length equals 16 residues. V lost 4 bases, J lost 2 bases, and 8 bases stayed unmatched. CDR3 in amino acids: CASSSRGTGLNYGYTF. In DNA, the CDR3 is TGTGCCAGCAGTTCCCGAGGGACAGGGCTAAACTATGGCTACACCTTC.

In its sample, this clone was seen once. V usage is TRBV6-6 and J usage is TRBJ2-7, with D possibly TRBD2 on 5 matching bases. This CDR3 is built from 12 residues. Germline V gene data show CDR1 as MNHNY and CDR2 as SVGAGI (reference sequence). V lost 1 base and J lost 5, with 6 bases in between. The DNA of the CDR3 is TGTGCCAGCAGTTACTTGGGAGACGAGCAGTACTTC. Residues: CASSYLGDEQYF.

The rearrangement joins TRBV5-1 to TRBJ1-3, with a possible D match to TRBD1 (5 bases). The CDR3 is 17 residues long. The V end was cut by 4 bases, the J end by 2 bases, with 19 bases between. CDR1 is SGHRS, CDR2 YFSETQ, per germline. Here the CDR3 reads CASSPIRSREAGNTIYF. As DNA, the CDR3 is TGCGCCAGCAGCCCAATTCGATCCAGGGAAGCTGGAAACACCATATATTTT.

V and J are TRBV5-6 and TRBJ2-6, with D perhaps TRBD1 or TRBD2 (7 bases each). Germline CDR1 and CDR2: SGHDT and YYEEEE. V was clipped by 7 bases and J by 0 bases, with 17 bases between them. The CDR3 covers 17 residues. CDR3 sequence reads: CASSLQGGLSGANVLTF. CDR3 in DNA: TGTGCCAGCTCCCTTCAGGGGGGGCTCTCTGGGGCCAACGTCCTGACTTTC.

This rearrangement joins TRBV7-2 to TRBJ2-7, with 9 positions matching TRBD1. Germline V gives CDR1 SGHTA, CDR2 FQGNSA. The trim removed 5 bases at V and 3 bases at J, leaving 2 bases unmatched. The CDR3 runs 13 residues. The CDR3 loop is CASSQDRGYEQYF. CDR3 DNA sequence: TGTGCCAGCAGCCAGGACAGGGGCTACGAGCAGTACTTC.

J is TRBJ1-5 and V is TRBV29-1, with 8 bases identical to TRBD1. With V trimmed by 1 base and J by 3 bases, 11 bases remained unmatched. This CDR3 has 17 residues. Germline loops: CDR1 SQVTM, CDR2 ANQGSEA. The DNA for the CDR3 is TGCAGCGTTGAAGGCCCGGACAGGGAACAAGACAATCAGCCCCAGCATTTT. It specifies CSVEGPDREQDNQPQHF. The full variable domain, completed using reference TRBV29-1 and TRBJ1-5, is SAVISQKPSRDICQRGTSLTIQCQVDSQVTMMFWYRQQPGQSLTLIATANQGSEATYESGFVIDKFPISRPNLTFSTLTVSNMSPEDSSIYLCSVEGPDREQDNQPQHFGDGTRLSIL.

The rearrangement uses TRBV29-1 and TRBJ2-7; 10 bases agree with TRBD2. The CDR3 has 13 residues. Germline V CDR1 and CDR2: SQVTM, ANQGSEA. V dropped 4 bases and J dropped 3; count of bases not matched to a gene: 3. The DNA of the CDR3 is TGCAGCGTTGGGTCTAGCGGGAGCTACGAGCAGTACTTC. Translation gives CSVGSSGSYEQYF.

V usage is TRBV27 and J usage is TRBJ2-2; the D is unclear. Trimming cost V 5 bases and J 7 bases, with 14 bases left between them. The CDR3 totals 14 residues. Per germline, CDR1 MNHEY and CDR2 SMNVEV (reference sequence). This CDR3 is CASSALPSDGELFF. In DNA, the CDR3 is TGTGCCAGCAGTGCCCTACCCAGCGACGGGGAGCTGTTTTTT.

The chain links TRBV7-9 to TRBJ2-1, with D perhaps TRBD2 (5 bases). Between the trimmed V and J ends, which lost 1 base and 7 bases, there was a span of 14 bases. CDR3 size: 15 residues. Germline CDR1 reads SEHNR; CDR2 reads FQNEAQ (reference sequence). The CDR3: CASSLVGAFRNEQFF. CDR3 DNA: TGTGCCAGCAGCTTAGTGGGAGCGTTTCGAAATGAGCAGTTCTTC.

Concerning this clone: In the same sample, other DNA sequences code for this CDR3. The J gene is TRBJ1-1, the V gene TRBV6-1; D might be TRBD1 (5 bases). Trimming took off 3 bases at V and 5 bases at J, with 10 bases between the two ends. From germline, CDR1 is MNHNS and CDR2 SASEGT. This CDR3 spans 13 amino acids. The CDR3 sequence is CASSEGRGTEAFF. CDR3 nucleotides: TGTGCCAGCAGTGAGGGACGGGGGACTGAAGCTTTCTTT.

CDR3 coding DNA: TGTGCCAGCAGCGTAGCGGGGACTAGCGGGGATACGCAGTATTTT. It encodes CASSVAGTSGDTQYF. V usage is TRBV9 and J usage is TRBJ2-3, with TRBD2 matching 12 bases. This CDR3 region has 15 residues. Germline V gene lookup returns CDR1 SGDLS and CDR2 YYNGEE. With 0 bases clipped from V and 6 bases from J, the junction kept 2 bases outside the gene matches.